This TCR beta chain was retrieved from a study of CD8+ T cells in alopecia areata. Study-level information: In an open-label trial, patients got 5 to 10 mg tofacitinib twice daily. Tofacitinib dosing lasted 6 to 18 months, which was then followed by 6 months off drug.

Overall study results and limits: In lesional scalp, particularly from alopecia totalis/universalis, clonality was higher than in normal scalp.

As part of sample collection, lesional scalp punch biopsies and peripheral blood were taken from alopecia areata patients. Germline V CDR1 and CDR2: MNHNS, SASEGT. The CDR3 is 13 amino acids. With 2 bases removed from V and 4 bases from J, the gap between germline ends came to 8 bases. Concerning this clone itself: The target antigen is unknown.

Sequencing relied on a cDNA template that was reverse transcribed from extracted RNA. Assay used: immunoSEQ multiplex PCR; TCRdb lists only in-frame clones, some missing. The data show 200,000 to 250,000 clones, 57% seen once. J is TRBJ1-2 and V is TRBV6-1; D gene ambiguous. The clonotype originates from a human donor with alopecia areata. The input for sequencing was CD4+ T cells sorted from blood, taken at week 0. The CDR3 reads CASSERRSYGYTF. For the CDR3, the DNA is TGTGCCAGCAGTGAAAGGAGGAGCTATGGCTACACCTTC.